A selection of T cell receptor beta chains follows, all from one sample in a study of T cells in Graves' hyperthyroidism and ophthalmopathy. TCRdb re-called the multiplex PCR reads through MiXCR, storing one row per CDR3 protein. There are approximately 600,000 distinct CDR3 sequences in the sample; under 20% occur only once, and less than 4.5% lies in the top ten. Sequenced input: blood. The receptors come from a woman aged 25 to 45 with Graves' hyperthyroidism. The CDR3 runs from the conserved cysteine through the conserved F or W. D genes are given only for firm matches. Size tells how often a clone was seen (once, few, many) or the class of an expanded clone, and some rows leave it out.

abundance,v_gene,j_gene,d_gene,CDR3nt,CDR3aa
NA,TRBV28,TRBJ1-6,TRBD1,TGTGCCAGCAGTTTAAGGGACAGGGATGATTCACCCCTCCACTTT,CASSLRDRDDSPLHF
few,TRBV20-1,TRBJ2-2,NA,TGCAGTGCTAGTAATTCGGAGAGGAACACCGGGGAGCTGTTTTTT,CSASNSERNTGELFF
many,TRBV12-3/TRBV12-4,TRBJ1-5,TRBD1,TGTGCCAGCAGATCTGGACAGGGCGGTGTTCAGCCCCAGCATTTT,CASRSGQGGVQPQHF
NA,TRBV19,TRBJ1-5,NA,TGTGCCAGTAGTATAGTTCATCAGCCCCAGCATTTT,CASSIVHQPQHF
many,TRBV7-2,TRBJ2-7,TRBD2,TGTGCCAGCAGCTTGACTAGCGGTGCCGGGAACTACGAGCAGTACTTC,CASSLTSGAGNYEQYF
NA,TRBV24-1,TRBJ2-1,TRBD2,TGTGCCACCAGACTAGCGGGAGGTGAGCAGTTCTTC,CATRLAGGEQFF
many,TRBV20-1,TRBJ2-7,NA,TGCAGTGCTAGTCAGCGGTCGTACTCCTACGAGCAGTACTTC,CSASQRSYSYEQYF
few,TRBV15,TRBJ2-3,NA,TGTGCCACCAGCAGAGATGGAAGCGGAGTCTCCACAGATACGCAGTATTTT,CATSRDGSGVSTDTQYF
many,TRBV7-2,TRBJ2-5,NA,TGTGCCAGCAGCTTAGCCAAAGAAGAGACCCAGTACTTC,CASSLAKEETQYF
once,TRBV19,TRBJ2-1,TRBD1,TGTGCCAGTCGGGACAGGGGGCAGAATGAGCAGTTCTTC,CASRDRGQNEQFF
many,TRBV6-1,TRBJ2-7,TRBD1,TGTGCCAGCAGTGACAGGGGGCAACACGAGCAGTACTTC,CASSDRGQHEQYF
many,TRBV11-3,TRBJ2-7,NA,TGTGCCAGCAGCTTAGGACGCAGGTTTAGCTCCTACGAGCAGTACTTC,CASSLGRRFSSYEQYF
few,TRBV5-1,TRBJ2-7,TRBD2,TGCGCCAGCAGCTTGGGGGGACTAGCCATTTCGAGCTCCTACGAGCAGTACTTC,CASSLGGLAISSSYEQYF
few,TRBV27,TRBJ2-4,TRBD2,TGTGCCAGCAGTTTATCTTTTCCCGGGCGGGGGGGGGCCAAAAACATTCAGTACTTC,CASSLSFPGRGGAKNIQYF
many,TRBV10-3,TRBJ2-7,TRBD2,TGTGCCATCAGTGCGACTAGCGGGGCCTACGAGCAGTACTTC,CAISATSGAYEQYF
many,TRBV28,TRBJ2-3,TRBD2,TGTGCCAGCAGCAATAAATACGGGGGGTTTTCCACAGATACGCAGTATTTT,CASSNKYGGFSTDTQYF
NA,TRBV15,TRBJ2-3,TRBD2,TGTGCCACCAGCGGTTGGACTAGCGGGGGCTCAGATACGCAGTATTTT,CATSGWTSGGSDTQYF
many,TRBV7-3,TRBJ2-5,TRBD2,TGTGCCAGCAGCTTGGGACTAGATAGTCAAGAGACCCAGTACTTC,CASSLGLDSQETQYF
NA,TRBV7-8,TRBJ2-5,TRBD2,TGTGCCAGCAGCTCCCGAGCAAGCGGGGCGGGGAGGGAGACCCAGTACTTC,CASSSRASGAGRETQYF
few,TRBV5-5,TRBJ2-7,NA,TGTGCCAGCAGCTTTCGTCGCCATCGGCCCGGCAGGCAGGGTCGAGAGCAGTACTTC,CASSFRRHRPGRQGREQYF
many,TRBV7-9,TRBJ2-7,NA,TGTGCCAGCAGCCTCTTCGTCGGGGGAGATGAGCAGTACTTC,CASSLFVGGDEQYF
many,TRBV27,TRBJ2-3,NA,TGTGCAAGCAGGGTGGAACAGGCGTTCACAGATACGCAGTATTTT,CASRVEQAFTDTQYF
many,TRBV28,TRBJ2-7,TRBD2,TGTGCCAGTCAGACTAGCGGGACCTACGAGCAGTACTTC,CASQTSGTYEQYF
NA,TRBV6-4,TRBJ2-2,NA,TGTGCCAGCAGTGACCAACCAGCGGACCACGGGGAGCTGTTTTTT,CASSDQPADHGELFF
NA,TRBV7-9,TRBJ2-1,TRBD2,TGTGCCAGCACCCCAGCGGGAGGCCGCGTCTACAATGAGCAGTTCTTC,CASTPAGGRVYNEQFF
NA,TRBV12-3/TRBV12-4,TRBJ1-2,TRBD1,TGTGCCAGCAGAACCACCGGGACAGGGGCCTATGGCTACACCTTC,CASRTTGTGAYGYTF
many,TRBV29-1,TRBJ2-1,TRBD2,TGCAGCGTTGGAACTAGCGGGAGAGGTGAGCAGTTCTTC,CSVGTSGRGEQFF
many,TRBV20-1,TRBJ2-7,TRBD1,TGCAGTGCTAGACAGGGGGCGCAAGGCGAGCAGTACTTC,CSARQGAQGEQYF
many,TRBV7-3,TRBJ1-2,NA,TGTGCCAGCAGCATCATTGGGGGGGGAGGCTACACCTTC,CASSIIGGGGYTF